The entry that follows covers one T cell receptor (beta chain) sequence. The CDR3 sequence is 13 residues long. Trimming stripped 3 bases from V and 5 bases from J, with 8 bases between. This specimen comes from a study of T-cell memory formation after mild COVID-19. For the study at large: TCR clusters showed largely donor specificity.

TCRdb redid the calling of the 5' RACE reads with MiXCR, one entry per CDR3 protein. The sample holds hundreds of thousands of distinct CDR3 sequences, roughly 15% seen once. The chain links TRBV12-3 or TRBV12-4 to TRBJ1-5; maybe TRBD1 (5 bases). The sequence was obtained from a man aged 18-30 years who had mild COVID-19 (a few samples of this study predate the infection). Cell type and time point are not known. The sequenced sample consisted of PBMCs or a T cell subset sorted from them (not recorded which). The CDR3 bases are TGTGCCAGCAGTTTGGGGACGGATCAGCCCCAGCATTTT. This gives the protein CASSLGTDQPQHF.